This TCR beta chain came from a study of T cell repertoires in cytomegalovirus infection. There are many counts of this clonotype. The CDR3 loop spans 15 amino acids. The germline CDR1 and CDR2 sequences are SGHTA and FQGNSA. J gave up 3 bases and V 0 bases, and 3 bases lay outside the gene matches. In TCRdb, the reads were re-called with MiXCR into one record per CDR3 protein. The sample lists some 300,000 distinct CDR3 sequences; roughly an eighth were seen once. This receptor was taken from a human donor in good health (CMV status not recorded). Some clones in this sample may be carry-over from other donors' samples. The specimen was PBMCs. The chain carries TRBV7-2 and TRBJ2-7; TRBD1 agrees at 9 bases. CDR3 DNA sequence: TGTGCCAGCAGCTTAGCGCGGGGACAGGGCTACGAGCAGTACTTC. This sequence encodes CASSLARGQGYEQYF.